The clone carrying this T cell receptor beta chain was seen only a few times. Its antigen is not known. V gave up 2 bases and J gave up 6 bases, with 11 bases separating them. Looked up from germline, CDR1 is DFQATT and CDR2 is SNEGSKA (reference sequence). CDR3 length equals 14 residues. Amplification from RNA transcripts yielded the TCR beta CDR3 regions. First-round RT-PCR used HTBI primers; second-round multiplex PCR followed. Each CDR3 protein is one row after TCRdb ran MiXCR on the multiplex PCR reads. The sample carries about 740,000 distinct CDR3 sequences, around 40% recorded once. The sample originates from a study of Graves' ophthalmopathy and Graves' hyperthyroidism. Turning to the study itself: Peripheral blood samples were taken at initial diagnosis, before any treatment. Study findings and constraints: Ophthalmopathy progression prediction by the model yielded a sensitivity of about 69% and a specificity of around 72%.

Ophthalmopathy was moderately-to-severely active, CAS at least 3, NOSPECS at least 4, lasting under 3 months. The sequenced sample was peripheral blood. This TCR was sampled from an adult man with Graves' ophthalmopathy. V and J are TRBV20-1 and TRBJ1-6, with D hard to call. This CDR3 reads CSARPGNPNSPLHF. CDR3 nucleotide sequence: TGCAGTGCTAGACCGGGGAACCCTAATTCACCCCTCCACTTT.